These T cell receptor beta chains were read from a single sample in a study of blood T cell repertoires in COVID-19. Here immunoSEQ multiplex PCR was the method, and the copy in TCRdb shows in-frame clones only, minus some. The sample gives under 200,000 clones, roughly 80% of which show up once; roughly 5% is in the top ten. Specimen: PBMCs or T cells enriched from blood (not recorded which). The receptors originated from a woman aged 40 to 50 with acute COVID-19. The CDR3 runs from the conserved cysteine through the conserved F or W.

V gene | CDR3 protein
TRBV6-6 | CASSFGGDSPLHF
TRBV9 | CASSVSGGSYNEQFF
TRBV29-1 | CSGRHSTDTQYF
TRBV18 | CASSPRLDKNTEAFF
TRBV6-5 | CASRNRALGYGYTF
TRBV6-6 | CASSYRLAEEETQYF
TRBV30 | CAWNRGLRDTQYF
TRBV10-1 | CASRREQNTGELFF
TRBV29-1 | CSVPGQGSNYGYTF
TRBV12-5 | CASGSSPGTGVYEQFF
TRBV15 | CATSSTWTSGLSSYNEQFF
TRBV7-9 | CASSSSLAGGETQYF
TRBV6-5 | CASSYSSYADTQYF
TRBV9 | CASSVGQGEVETQYF
TRBV29-1 | CSVGSTGRSTDTQYF
TRBV6-2/TRBV6-3 | CASSYGHGEQFF
TRBV6-5 | CASSYSGGRMGEQYF
TRBV29-1 | CSVAENSGGNTEAFF
TRBV20-1 | CSASSHFEQFF
TRBV19 | CASSRGLAGVATDTQYF
TRBV2 | CASRGQGPHTEAFF
TRBV7-8 | CASSSESGGTSGPFGDTDTQYF
TRBV2 | CASTLEGAYSNQPQHF
TRBV11-3 | CASSPLSGKNTGELFF
TRBV18 | CASSRGEETEAFF
TRBV6-1 | CASSDDSSLNEQYF
TRBV4-2 | CASSQDRSGNYGYTF
TRBV30 | CAWRASGLKGDTQYF
TRBV2 | CASSPIDRGKNIQYF
TRBV5-1 | CASSDWTGKREQFF
TRBV12-2 | CASRLAGEYGYTF
TRBV30 | CAWSPVRNSPLHF
TRBV7-9 | CASSFRGQLNTEAFF
TRBV18 | CASSPVVGGAGLASGAYNEQFF
TRBV3-1/TRBV3-2 | CASSEDLNTEAFF
TRBV2 | CASRTGVGEKLFF
TRBV27 | CASSSGRFSYNEQFF
TRBV6-5 | CASSYSAYRDTGELFF
TRBV7-2 | CASSLQREGNEQFF
TRBV2 | CASRDIGTDTQYF
TRBV24-1 | CATRREGYNEQFF
TRBV5-4 | CASSGKTGGADTQYF
TRBV29-1 | CSVASLPGQGAYTIYF
TRBV4-1 | CASSPGLAGGWAKNIQYF
TRBV6-5 | CASSTIGVNEDEQYF
TRBV7-9 | CASSSGQVSDF
TRBV28 | CASSLTPAREGETQYF
TRBV5-1 | CASSPRTSLAEQFF
TRBV30 | CAWSGPGTNYGYTF
TRBV6-6 | CATAKNLRGETQYF
TRBV7-9 | CASSSRGTGSPIFNTEAFF
TRBV30 | CAWTRDGTEAFF
TRBV27 | CASSLSRPAGLDEQFF
TRBV9 | CASSVARGYPYTEAFF
TRBV5-1 | CASSAGTSGLYNEQFF
TRBV28 | CASSLRQVYTEAFF
TRBV2 | CASSSERGTGELFF
TRBV14 | CASSRSGAKNIQYF
TRBV7-3 | CASSLTGKGGRTEAFF